Listed below are T cell receptor beta chains from one sample, sequenced in a study of T cell responses to AZD1222 COVID-19 vaccine. Profiling relied on immunoSEQ multiplex PCR, and the TCRdb table lists in-frame clones only, not all of them. This sample has more than 110,000 clones; 75% to 95% occur once, and the top ten carry 3.4%. The material sequenced was peripheral blood, taken on day 0 of AZD1222 vaccination. These receptors all come from an adult in good health. The CDR3 runs from the conserved cysteine through the conserved F or W. A D gene is named only where the DNA matches it firmly. Clone sizes are given selectively: once, few, many, or a class where the clone is expanded.

d_gene: TRBD1
j_gene: TRBJ1-5
v_gene: TRBV19
abundance: NA
CDR3aa: CASSITGGDGPQHF
CDR3nt: TGTGCCAGTAGTATAACAGGGGGCGATGGGCCCCAGCATTTT

d_gene: NA
j_gene: TRBJ1-5
v_gene: TRBV9
abundance: NA
CDR3aa: CASSVVGVEKSNSNQPQHF
CDR3nt: TGTGCCAGCAGCGTAGTGGGTGTGGAAAAGAGTAATAGCAATCAGCCCCAGCATTTT

d_gene: NA
j_gene: TRBJ1-6
v_gene: TRBV19
abundance: NA
CDR3aa: CASNSDRFSPLHF
CDR3nt: TGTGCCAGTAACTCGGACAGATTTTCACCCCTCCACTTT

d_gene: NA
j_gene: TRBJ2-1
v_gene: TRBV15
abundance: NA
CDR3aa: CATSRDRPLQFF
CDR3nt: TGTGCCACCAGCAGAGATCGACCCCTGCAGTTCTTC

d_gene: NA
j_gene: TRBJ1-1
v_gene: TRBV6-5
abundance: NA
CDR3aa: CASSGERDEAFF
CDR3nt: TGTGCCAGCAGCGGAGAAAGAGATGAAGCTTTCTTT

d_gene: TRBD2
j_gene: TRBJ2-7
v_gene: TRBV7-9
abundance: NA
CDR3aa: CASSSGLVTYEQYF
CDR3nt: TGTGCCAGCAGCTCGGGACTAGTAACCTACGAGCAGTACTTC

d_gene: NA
j_gene: TRBJ2-1
v_gene: TRBV6-2/TRBV6-3
abundance: NA
CDR3aa: CASSPAPGPTQFF
CDR3nt: TGTGCCAGCAGCCCAGCCCCGGGACCCACGCAGTTCTTC

d_gene: TRBD2
j_gene: TRBJ2-1
v_gene: TRBV27
abundance: NA
CDR3aa: CASSLSHKRGGLVNEQFF
CDR3nt: TGTGCCAGCAGTTTATCACACAAGCGGGGGGGCCTCGTCAATGAGCAGTTCTTC

d_gene: NA
j_gene: TRBJ1-4
v_gene: TRBV5-4
abundance: NA
CDR3aa: CASSEDSEKLFF
CDR3nt: TGTGCCAGCAGCGAGGACAGCGAAAAACTGTTTTTT

d_gene: NA
j_gene: TRBJ2-1
v_gene: TRBV7-8
abundance: NA
CDR3aa: CASSSWPSYNEQFF
CDR3nt: TGTGCCAGCAGCTCCTGGCCTTCCTACAATGAGCAGTTCTTC

d_gene: NA
j_gene: TRBJ2-1
v_gene: TRBV12-5
abundance: NA
CDR3aa: CASGLLSEQFF
CDR3nt: TGTGCCAGTGGTTTGCTATCTGAGCAGTTCTTC

d_gene: NA
j_gene: TRBJ2-3
v_gene: TRBV2
abundance: NA
CDR3aa: CASSPQGLDTQYF
CDR3nt: TGTGCCAGCAGTCCACAGGGCTTAGATACGCAGTATTTT

d_gene: NA
j_gene: TRBJ2-1
v_gene: TRBV5-1
abundance: once
CDR3aa: CASSLEHPSNEQFF
CDR3nt: TGCGCCAGCAGCTTGGAGCACCCTTCCAATGAGCAGTTCTTC

d_gene: NA
j_gene: TRBJ1-5
v_gene: TRBV9
abundance: NA
CDR3aa: CASSSLGQPQHF
CDR3nt: TGTGCCAGCAGCTCGCTGGGTCAGCCCCAGCATTTT

d_gene: NA
j_gene: TRBJ2-1
v_gene: TRBV6-2/TRBV6-3
abundance: NA
CDR3aa: CASSGSYNEQFF
CDR3nt: TGTGCCAGCAGTGGCTCCTACAATGAGCAGTTCTTC

d_gene: TRBD2
j_gene: TRBJ2-1
v_gene: TRBV19
abundance: NA
CDR3aa: CASSISSGGHNEQFF
CDR3nt: TGTGCCAGTAGTATTTCTAGCGGGGGACACAATGAGCAGTTCTTC

d_gene: NA
j_gene: TRBJ2-7
v_gene: TRBV6-2/TRBV6-3
abundance: NA
CDR3aa: CASSYSSGSGVSYEQYF
CDR3nt: TGTGCCAGCAGTTACTCCTCGGGCTCGGGGGTCTCCTACGAGCAGTACTTC

d_gene: TRBD1
j_gene: TRBJ1-4
v_gene: TRBV7-3
abundance: once
CDR3aa: CASSPARGLGEKLFF
CDR3nt: TGTGCCAGCTCACCCGCGAGGGGGCTTGGGGAAAAACTGTTTTTT

d_gene: NA
j_gene: TRBJ1-5
v_gene: TRBV6-1
abundance: once
CDR3aa: CASSEKLAGQPQHF
CDR3nt: TGTGCCAGCAGTGAAAAACTCGCGGGGCAGCCCCAGCATTTT

d_gene: NA
j_gene: TRBJ2-3
v_gene: TRBV4-1
abundance: NA
CDR3aa: CASSQVKQTTDTQYF
CDR3nt: TGCGCCAGCAGCCAAGTCAAACAGACCACAGATACGCAGTATTTT